This T cell receptor (beta chain) was recorded in a study of read filtering for tumor transcriptome and immune sequencing. Whole-study context: By R-ISS, stages I, II and III held 8, 16 and 7 patients.

The V gene end was trimmed by 2 bases and the J gene end by 9 bases; junction bases not matched to a gene: 6. CDR3 size: 14 residues. CDR1 SGHTA and CDR2 FQGTGA come from the germline V gene. Molecular barcoded adaptors covering alpha/delta and beta/gamma chains were used on about 390 ng RNA. A single record per CDR3 protein comes from TCRdb applying MiXCR to the reads. Of over 4,500 distinct CDR3 sequences listed, around 20% were seen once; the top ten hold roughly 19%. This clonotype is medium-sized. Its antigen remains unidentified. Study results and caveats: Single-read clonotypes: roughly four fifths of IR-seq clonotypes (approximately 4% of reads), about 75% of RNA-seq clonotypes (approximately 43% of reads). Without single-read clonotypes, shared clonotype proportions correlated more between IR-seq and RNA-seq.

V gene TRBV7-3 combines with J gene TRBJ2-1, with 8 bases fitting TRBD2. The sequence derives from a donor at least 40 years old with multiple myeloma. Material: a population of CD138-negative cells sorted from bone marrow. The CDR3 reads CASSLYGRAGEQFF. The CDR3 coding sequence is TGTGCCAGCAGCTTATACGGGAGGGCAGGTGAGCAGTTCTTC.